This T cell receptor beta chain emerged from a study of cytomegalovirus exposure and HLA in healthy donors. General study results and limits: When presence/absence was analysed, sequencing depth was taken to be roughly uniform across donors.

V lost 3 bases to trimming and J lost 4 bases, with 12 bases between them. Germline V CDR1 and CDR2: MNHNS, SASEGT. The CDR3 length is 14 residues. In the case of this clone: Its antigen is as yet unknown.

With 60 Vbeta and 13 Jbeta primers, the PCR was carried out. Sequencing used immunoSEQ multiplex PCR; TCRdb keeps in-frame clones, though not all of them. The table lists 87,000 or so clones. The clonotype was recovered from a man between 45 and 60 years old in good health and CMV-seropositive. The sample consisted of PBMCs. The chain carries TRBV6-1 and TRBJ1-1; possible D gene TRBD1, 5 bases. CDR3 in DNA: TGTGCCAGCAGTGAGGGGGGTTCCCTCACTGAAGCTTTCTTT. It codes for CASSEGGSLTEAFF.